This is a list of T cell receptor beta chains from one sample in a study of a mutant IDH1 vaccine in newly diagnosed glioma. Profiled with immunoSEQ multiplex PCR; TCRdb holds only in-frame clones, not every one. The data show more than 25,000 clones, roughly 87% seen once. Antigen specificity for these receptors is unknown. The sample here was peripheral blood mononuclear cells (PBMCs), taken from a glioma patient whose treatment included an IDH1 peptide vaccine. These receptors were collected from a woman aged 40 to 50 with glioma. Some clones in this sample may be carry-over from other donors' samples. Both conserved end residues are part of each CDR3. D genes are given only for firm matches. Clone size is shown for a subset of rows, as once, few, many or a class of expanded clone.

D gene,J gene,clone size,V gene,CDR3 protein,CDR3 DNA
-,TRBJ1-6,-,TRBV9,CASSVGVRRSSPLHF,TGTGCCAGCAGCGTAGGTGTTCGGAGGAGTTCACCCCTCCACTTT
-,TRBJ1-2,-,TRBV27,CASSFPQGYGYTF,TGTGCCAGCAGTTTCCCCCAGGGTTACGGCTACACCTTC
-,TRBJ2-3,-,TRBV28,CASSLWVEDTQYF,TGTGCCAGCAGTTTATGGGTTGAAGATACGCAGTATTTT
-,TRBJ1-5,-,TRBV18,CASTITGQQNQPQHF,TGTGCCAGCACTATTACAGGACAGCAAAATCAGCCCCAGCATTTT
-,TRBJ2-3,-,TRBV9,CASSVENGAGTDTQYF,TGTGCCAGCAGCGTAGAGAACGGGGCGGGCACAGATACGCAGTATTTT
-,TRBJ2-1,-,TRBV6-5,CASSLGQGSNEQFF,TGTGCCAGCAGTTTGGGCCAGGGAAGCAATGAGCAGTTCTTC
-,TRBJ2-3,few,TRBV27,CASRGGSTDTQYF,TGTGCCAGCCGAGGGGGAAGCACAGATACGCAGTATTTT
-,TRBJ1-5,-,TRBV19,CASSTGWGNQPQHF,TGTGCCAGTAGTACGGGTTGGGGCAATCAGCCCCAGCATTTT
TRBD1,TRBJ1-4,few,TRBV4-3,CASSQEPLRGKGTTNEKLFF,TGCGCCAGCAGCCAAGAACCCCTCAGGGGGAAAGGGACAACTAATGAAAAACTGTTTTTT
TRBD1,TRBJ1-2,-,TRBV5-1,CASSFKGQGYGYTF,TGCGCCAGCAGCTTCAAGGGACAGGGGTATGGCTACACCTTC
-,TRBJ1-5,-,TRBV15,CATEHRGDNQPQHF,TGTGCCACCGAGCATAGGGGCGACAATCAGCCCCAGCATTTT
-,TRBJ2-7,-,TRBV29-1,CSVESGLSYEQYF,TGCAGCGTTGAATCCGGCCTTTCCTACGAGCAGTACTTC
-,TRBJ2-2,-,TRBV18,CASSPYSAANTGELFF,TGTGCCAGCTCCCCATACAGCGCTGCGAACACCGGGGAGCTGTTTTTT
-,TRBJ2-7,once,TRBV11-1,CASSLAAYEQYF,TGTGCCAGCAGCTTAGCGGCATACGAGCAGTACTTC
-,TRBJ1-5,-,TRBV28,CASSPPGVNQPQHF,TGTGCCAGCAGCCCACCCGGTGTCAATCAGCCCCAGCATTTT
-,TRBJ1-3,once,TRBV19,CASSSPGVTGNTIYF,TGTGCCAGTAGCTCCCCGGGGGTGACGGGAAACACCATATATTTT
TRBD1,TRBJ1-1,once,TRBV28,CAIGRTGVTEAFF,TGTGCCATCGGAAGGACAGGGGTCACTGAAGCTTTCTTT
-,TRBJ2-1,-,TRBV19,CASSIYAGEDIYNEQFF,TGTGCCAGTAGTATATATGCGGGCGAAGATATCTACAATGAGCAGTTCTTC
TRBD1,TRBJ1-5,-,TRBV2,CASKGAPSNQPQHF,TGTGCCAGCAAGGGGGCGCCGAGCAATCAGCCCCAGCATTTT
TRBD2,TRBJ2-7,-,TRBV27,CASSGRGSGGEYEQYF,TGTGCCAGCAGTGGCCGTGGGAGCGGGGGGGAGTACGAGCAGTACTTC
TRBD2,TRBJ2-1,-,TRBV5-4,CASSILSGESYNEQFF,TGTGCCAGCAGCATTCTCAGCGGGGAGTCCTACAATGAGCAGTTCTTC
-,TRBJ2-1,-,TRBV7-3,CASSLDPQSSYNEQFF,TGTGCCAGCAGCTTAGACCCTCAGAGCTCCTACAATGAGCAGTTCTTC
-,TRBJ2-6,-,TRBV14,CASSPNVAGANVLTF,TGTGCCAGCAGCCCGAATGTGGCTGGGGCCAACGTCCTGACTTTC
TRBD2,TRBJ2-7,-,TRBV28,CASSLLGRAYEQYF,TGTGCCAGCAGTTTATTAGGGAGGGCCTACGAGCAGTACTTC
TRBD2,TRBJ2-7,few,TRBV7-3,CASSLKSGGKEYF,TGTGCCAGCAGCTTAAAGAGCGGGGGGAAGGAGTACTTC
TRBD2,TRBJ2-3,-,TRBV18,CASSRAGGRNTQYF,TGTGCCAGCTCGCGAGCGGGGGGGCGGAATACGCAGTATTTT
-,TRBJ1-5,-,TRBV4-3,CASSPGVNQPQHF,TGCGCCAGCAGCCCGGGGGTCAATCAGCCCCAGCATTTT
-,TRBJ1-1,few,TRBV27,CASSLSMVGLEAFF,TGTGCCAGCAGTTTATCTATGGTGGGGCTTGAAGCTTTCTTT
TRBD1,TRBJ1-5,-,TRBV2,CASSANGQATNQPQHF,TGTGCCAGCAGTGCCAATGGACAGGCGACCAATCAGCCCCAGCATTTT
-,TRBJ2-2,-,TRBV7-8,CASSSSSFQNTGELFF,TGTGCCAGCAGCTCGTCTAGCTTTCAAAACACCGGGGAGCTGTTTTTT
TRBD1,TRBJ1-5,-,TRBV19,CASSPGPGQGSFFVMQPQHF,TGTGCCAGTAGTCCTGGACCGGGACAGGGGTCTTTCTTTGTCATGCAGCCCCAGCATTTT
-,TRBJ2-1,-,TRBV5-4,CASSLDRSSYNEQFF,TGTGCCAGCAGCTTGGACAGGAGCTCCTACAATGAGCAGTTCTTC
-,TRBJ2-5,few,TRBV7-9,CASSSYGDGPETQYF,TGTGCCAGCAGCTCTTACGGGGATGGCCCGGAGACCCAGTACTTC
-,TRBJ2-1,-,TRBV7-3,CASSLSQDNEQFF,TGTGCCAGCAGCTTAAGCCAGGACAATGAGCAGTTCTTC
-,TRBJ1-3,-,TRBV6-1,CASSEQGPGLSGNTIYF,TGTGCCAGCAGTGAACAGGGGCCAGGGCTCTCTGGAAACACCATATATTTT
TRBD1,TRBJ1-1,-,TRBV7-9,CASSSINRDSEAFF,TGTGCCAGCAGCTCTATAAACCGGGACAGTGAAGCTTTCTTT
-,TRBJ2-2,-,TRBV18,CASSPPGGGPPGSAGELFF,TGTGCCAGCTCACCACCCGGCGGGGGCCCCCCTGGGTCCGCCGGGGAGCTGTTTTTT
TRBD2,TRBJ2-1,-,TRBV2,CARKARARGRWNEQFF,TGTGCCAGGAAAGCGAGGGCGCGCGGGAGGTGGAATGAGCAGTTCTTC
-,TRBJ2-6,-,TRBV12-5,CASGSDAAGQSRANVLTF,TGTGCTAGTGGTAGCGACGCTGCAGGACAAAGTCGGGCCAACGTCCTGACTTTC
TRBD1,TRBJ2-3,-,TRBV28,CASSSPGQGSDTQYF,TGTGCCAGCAGTTCCCCGGGACAGGGCTCAGATACGCAGTATTTT
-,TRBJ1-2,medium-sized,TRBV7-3,CASSLNGGDYGYTF,TGTGCCAGCAGCTTAAACGGGGGGGACTATGGCTACACCTTC
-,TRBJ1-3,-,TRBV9,CASSVRRSGNTIYF,TGTGCCAGCAGCGTACGGCGCTCTGGAAACACCATATATTTT
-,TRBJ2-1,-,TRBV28,CASSSGSRAPNEQFF,TGTGCCAGCAGTTCCGGGAGTAGGGCCCCCAATGAGCAGTTCTTC
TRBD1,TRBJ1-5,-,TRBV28,CASSDRGQGQPQHF,TGTGCCAGCAGTGACAGGGGGCAAGGTCAGCCCCAGCATTTT
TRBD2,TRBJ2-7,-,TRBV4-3,CASSQDQGAGTSGAVRNEQYF,TGCGCCAGCAGCCAAGATCAGGGTGCCGGGACTAGCGGGGCGGTAAGGAACGAGCAGTACTTC
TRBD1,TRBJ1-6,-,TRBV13,CASSLSTGTTAPLHF,TGTGCCAGCAGCCTTTCGACAGGGACTACGGCACCCCTCCACTTT
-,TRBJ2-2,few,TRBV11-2,CASTTRTNTGELFF,TGTGCCAGCACCACCCGGACGAACACCGGGGAGCTGTTTTTT
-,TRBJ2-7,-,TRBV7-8,CASRTDYEQYF,TGTGCCAGCAGAACGGACTACGAGCAGTACTTC
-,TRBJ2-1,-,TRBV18,CASSPSMDNEQFF,TGTGCCAGCTCACCCTCAATGGACAATGAGCAGTTCTTC
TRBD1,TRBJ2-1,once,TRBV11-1,CASSYNRQGRNEQFF,TGTGCCAGCAGCTATAATCGACAGGGAAGGAATGAGCAGTTCTTC
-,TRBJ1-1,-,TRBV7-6,CASGRGANTEAFF,TGTGCCAGCGGGAGGGGGGCGAACACTGAAGCTTTCTTT
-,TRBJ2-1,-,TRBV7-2,CASSLDIGQINEQFF,TGTGCCAGCAGCTTGGATATTGGACAGATCAATGAGCAGTTCTTC
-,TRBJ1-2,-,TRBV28,CASRGQTQGFRGYTF,TGTGCCAGCAGGGGACAAACACAGGGTTTTAGGGGCTACACCTTC
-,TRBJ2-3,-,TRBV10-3,CAISRDLGVDTQYF,TGTGCCATCAGCCGGGACCTAGGGGTGGATACGCAGTATTTT